The 26 T cell receptor beta chains presented below share a single source sample, sequenced in a study of T cells expressing NK-cell markers. TCRdb re-called the 5' RACE reads and shows each CDR3 protein once, DNA omitted. This repertoire includes roughly 180,000 distinct CDR3 sequences. The source material was blood T cells: a sorted CD56 or NKG2C T cell subset, CD4+ or CD8+ T cells, or bulk PBMC T cells (not recorded which). These receptors were obtained from a woman between 18 and 69 years old in good health.

The rearrangement uses TRBV7-9 and TRBJ1-4; TCRdb indicates TRBD1, and absent DNA this call remains unverified. Looked up from germline, CDR1 is SEHNR and CDR2 is FQNEAQ (reference sequence). CDR3 length: 13 amino acids. The CDR3 is CASAPQGAEKLFF.

This chain uses TRBV12-3 or TRBV12-4 with TRBJ2-5; the TCRdb D gene call, TRBD1, has no DNA to confirm it. This CDR3 has 15 amino acids. The CDR3 loop reads CASSSNRGGSETQYF.

V gene TRBV27 combines with J gene TRBJ2-2; TCRdb designates TRBD2, a call that cannot be tested without DNA. Per germline, CDR1 MNHEY and CDR2 SMNVEV (reference sequence). The CDR3 length is 16 residues. Here the CDR3 reads CASSMTSGRDTGELFF.

This chain links TRBV24-1 with TRBJ2-5; TCRdb lists TRBD2, though no DNA is available to test this call. In germline, CDR1 is KGHDR, CDR2 SFDVKD. This CDR3 is built from 15 residues. The CDR3 spells CATSGLTVPAETQYF.

This rearrangement joins TRBV6-1 to TRBJ2-7; TCRdb gives TRBD2 as the D gene, but with no DNA this cannot be confirmed. CDR3 length: 17 amino acids. The germline V gene has CDR1 MNHNS and CDR2 SASEGT. CDR3 sequence: CASSVIARGGAAYEQYF.

The gene calls are TRBV19 and TRBJ1-5; the D call of TRBD1 rests on TCRdb alone, since no DNA is present to check it. This CDR3 comprises 15 residues. CDR1 LNHDA and CDR2 SQIVND come from the germline V gene (reference sequence). The CDR3 protein is CASRTGWGSNQPQHF.

The chain combines TRBV20-1 with TRBJ2-1; lacking DNA, the TRBD2 call made by TCRdb goes unchecked. Germline lookup yields CDR1 DFQATT and CDR2 SNEGSKA (reference sequence). This CDR3 has 14 residues. Here the CDR3 reads CSARAPPSYNEQFF.

This chain links TRBV20-1 with TRBJ2-3; TCRdb names TRBD1, which stays unverified in the absence of DNA. CDR1 DFQATT and CDR2 SNEGSKA come from the germline V gene (reference sequence). This CDR3 comprises 13 residues. The CDR3 spells CSAPPQGTDTQYF.

The rearrangement uses TRBV24-1 and TRBJ2-3; TCRdb indicates TRBD2, and absent DNA this call remains unverified. Germline CDR1 is KGHDR and CDR2 is SFDVKD. This CDR3 is built from 17 residues. The CDR3 loop reads CATSEPSSGRPTDTQYF.

J is TRBJ1-2 and V is TRBV11-2; TCRdb designates TRBD1, a call that cannot be tested without DNA. The V gene's germline CDR1 is SGHAT and CDR2 FQNNGV. This CDR3 has 12 amino acids. The CDR3 sequence: CASSPGRGGYTF.

The V and J genes are TRBV7-2 and TRBJ2-7; as DNA is missing, the TRBD1 call by TCRdb cannot be tested. The CDR3 is made up of 16 amino acids. Germline V CDR1 and CDR2: SGHTA, FQGNSA. CDR3 amino acids: CASSLAEGLRGDEQYF.

V and J are TRBV10-3 and TRBJ2-3; TCRdb's assignment of TRBD2 cannot be checked, as there is no DNA. The germline V gene has CDR1 ENHRY and CDR2 SYGVKD. This CDR3 is 16 amino acids long. This CDR3 is CAISEWDSGGVDTQYF.

The CDR3 sequence is CASSLRIPGTANSPLHF. V is TRBV27 and J is TRBJ1-6; as DNA is missing, the TRBD1 call by TCRdb cannot be tested. CDR3 length equals 17 residues. Per germline, CDR1 MNHEY and CDR2 SMNVEV (reference sequence).

The chain is built from TRBV9 and TRBJ2-7; TCRdb proposes TRBD2, but this gene call is untestable without DNA. The CDR3 has 15 residues. The V gene's germline CDR1 is SGDLS and CDR2 YYNGEE. The CDR3: CASSVASLAGYEQYF.

V usage is TRBV7-9 and J usage is TRBJ2-7; TCRdb calls TRBD1, which cannot be checked without DNA. The CDR3 has 14 residues. CDR1 and CDR2 from the germline V gene are SEHNR and FQNEAQ (reference sequence). Here the CDR3 reads CASSLEGTGDEQYF. The full variable domain, rest sourced from reference TRBV7-9 and TRBJ2-7, is DTGVSQNPRHKITKRGQNVTFRCDPISEHNRLYWYRQTLGQGPEFLTYFQNEAQLEKSRLLSDRFSAERPKGSFSTLEIQRTEQGDSAMYLCASSLEGTGDEQYFGPGTRLTVT.

The V gene is TRBV7-9, the J gene TRBJ2-7. CDR3 size: 15 residues. Germline loops: CDR1 SEHNR, CDR2 FQNEAQ (reference sequence). The CDR3 reads CASSYFEGGTYEQYF.

The chain has TRBV5-1 and TRBJ1-2; TCRdb picks TRBD1, but there is no DNA to check that call. This CDR3 has 16 amino acids. Looked up from germline, CDR1 is SGHRS and CDR2 is YFSETQ. CDR3 protein: CASRAADPGRNYGYTF. The full variable domain, rest sourced from reference TRBV5-1 and TRBJ1-2, is KAGVTQTPRYLIKTRGQQVTLSCSPISGHRSVSWYQQTPGQGLQFLFEYFSETQRNKGNFPGRFSGRQFSNSRSEMNVSTLELGDSALYLCASRAADPGRNYGYTFGSGTRLTVV.

The rearrangement joins TRBV4-1 to TRBJ1-2. Per germline, CDR1 MGHRA and CDR2 YSYEKL. This CDR3 has 14 amino acids. The CDR3 sequence: CASTRTATNYGYTF.

The chain recombines TRBV12-3 or TRBV12-4 with TRBJ2-1. CDR3 size: 13 residues. The CDR3 spells CASSPGLHNEQFF.

V and J are TRBV7-2 and TRBJ2-7; the D call of TRBD2 rests on TCRdb alone, since no DNA is present to check it. This CDR3 has 16 amino acids. CDR1 and CDR2 from the germline V gene are SGHTA and FQGNSA. The CDR3 protein is CASSFSGLAGGYEQYF. The complete variable domain, with remaining parts taken from reference TRBV7-2 and TRBJ2-7, reads GAGVSQSPSNKVTEKGKDVELRCDPISGHTALYWYRQSLGQGLEFLIYFQGNSAPDKSGLPSDRFSAERTGGSVSTLTIQRTQQEDSAVYLCASSFSGLAGGYEQYFGPGTRLTVT.

The chain carries TRBV5-1 and TRBJ2-5; TCRdb's D call, TRBD2, is unchecked because there is no DNA. Germline loops: CDR1 SGHRS, CDR2 YFSETQ. This CDR3 has 16 amino acids. The CDR3 sequence is CASSSRSRGGTKTQYF.

The chain carries TRBV7-2 and TRBJ1-1; as DNA is missing, the TRBD1 call by TCRdb cannot be tested. The CDR3 extends over 14 amino acids. Germline CDR1 SGHTA, CDR2 FQGNSA. This chain's CDR3 is CASSLNSGGGEAFF.

The genes are TRBV7-9 and TRBJ2-1; TCRdb's D call, TRBD2, is unchecked because there is no DNA. Germline CDR1 SEHNR, CDR2 FQNEAQ (reference sequence). This CDR3 has 16 amino acids. CDR3 sequence reads: CASSSGRLAGWNEQFF.

J is TRBJ2-5 and V is TRBV20-1. The CDR3 is made up of 13 amino acids. Germline V gives CDR1 DFQATT, CDR2 SNEGSKA (reference sequence). CDR3 sequence reads: CSARSTRQETQYF.

The chain carries TRBV12-3 or TRBV12-4 and TRBJ1-5; TCRdb's D gene call, TRBD1, goes unchecked for lack of DNA. There are 16 residues in the CDR3. This CDR3 reads CASSQNRGRSNQPQHF.

The chain employs TRBV3-1 and TRBJ1-2; without DNA, the TCRdb call of TRBD1 cannot be checked. The CDR3 is 13 amino acids. The V gene's germline CDR1 is LGHDT and CDR2 YNNKEL (reference sequence). CDR3 residues: CASSPRGGDGYTF.